This TCR beta chain was recovered during a study of response to subunit inactivated influenza vaccine. TCRdb re-called the RT-PCR reads with MiXCR, one entry per CDR3 protein. The sample includes about 650,000 distinct CDR3 sequences, 15% to 19% of them seen just once. Worth noting for this clonotype: Its specificity is not known.

From germline, CDR1 is ENHRY and CDR2 SYGVKD. The ends lost 2 bases at V and 5 bases at J; junction bases unmatched: 13. The CDR3 runs to 17 residues. Study findings and constraints: Authors proposed each seasonal influenza vaccination draws in few new T cells.

Specimen: PBMCs from blood, collected 11 to 12 days after vaccination. The clonotype comes from a man aged 45-65 years who received an inactivated influenza vaccine. The V gene is TRBV10-3, the J gene TRBJ2-5, with TRBD2 matching over 8 bases. The CDR3 region is CAISEATSAYAAETQYF. CDR3 DNA sequence: TGTGCCATCAGTGAGGCGACTAGCGCTTATGCGGCGGAGACCCAGTACTTC.